The clone carrying this T cell receptor beta chain appeared a single time. Reverse transcription of about 0.5 to 1 ug RNA used random hexamers. TCRdb re-called the immunoSEQ multiplex PCR reads with MiXCR, one entry per CDR3 protein. The sample holds a few hundred thousand distinct CDR3 sequences; approximately 95% are singletons and the top ten take about 0.08%. This CDR3 region has 16 residues. Germline values: CDR1 LNHDA, CDR2 SQIVND (reference sequence). V gave up 1 base and J gave up 2 bases; unmatched junction bases: 4. This specimen comes from a study of CD8 T cells in Susac syndrome. The chain links TRBV19 to TRBJ2-1; 8 bases map to TRBD2. The receptor comes from a human donor with multiple sclerosis. The sequenced sample consisted of CD4+ T cells from PBMCs. This chain's CDR3 is CASSIARRGAYNEQFF. The CDR3 DNA reads TGTGCCAGTAGTATAGCAAGGCGGGGGGCCTACAATGAGCAGTTCTTC.